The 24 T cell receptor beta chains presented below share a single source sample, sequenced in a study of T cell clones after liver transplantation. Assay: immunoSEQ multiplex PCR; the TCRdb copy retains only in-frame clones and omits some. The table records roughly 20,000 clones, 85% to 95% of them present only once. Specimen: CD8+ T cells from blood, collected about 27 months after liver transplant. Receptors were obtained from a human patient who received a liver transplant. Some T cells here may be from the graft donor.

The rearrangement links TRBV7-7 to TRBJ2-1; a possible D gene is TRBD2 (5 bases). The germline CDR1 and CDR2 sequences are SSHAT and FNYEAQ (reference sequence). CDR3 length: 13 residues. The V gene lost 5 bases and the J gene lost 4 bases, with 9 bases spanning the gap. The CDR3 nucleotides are TGTGCCAGCAGCCCGGGGTCTTACAATGAGCAGTTCTTC. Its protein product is CASSPGSYNEQFF.

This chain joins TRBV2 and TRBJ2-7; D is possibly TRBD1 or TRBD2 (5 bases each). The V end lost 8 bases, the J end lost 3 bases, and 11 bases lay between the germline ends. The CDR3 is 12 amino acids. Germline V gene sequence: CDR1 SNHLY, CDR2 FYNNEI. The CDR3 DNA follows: TGTGCCAGCCAGGGCGGGCGCTACGAGCAGTACTTC. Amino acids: CASQGGRYEQYF.

The CDR3 DNA reads as TGTGCCAGCAGCTTAGTAGGCACGGGCCGCTCTGGGGCCAACGTCCTGACTTTC. It encodes CASSLVGTGRSGANVLTF. This rearrangement joins TRBV11-2 to TRBJ2-6, with no clear D. Trimming shortened V by 1 base and J by 0 bases, and 13 bases separated the two germline ends. Germline CDR1 reads SGHAT; CDR2 reads FQNNGV. The CDR3 has 18 amino acids. The whole variable domain, filled in from reference TRBV11-2 and TRBJ2-6, reads EAGVAQSPRYKIIEKRQSVAFWCNPISGHATLYWYQQILGQGPKLLIQFQNNGVVDDSQLPKDRFSAERLKGVDSTLKIQPAKLEDSAVYLCASSLVGTGRSGANVLTFGAGSRLTVL.

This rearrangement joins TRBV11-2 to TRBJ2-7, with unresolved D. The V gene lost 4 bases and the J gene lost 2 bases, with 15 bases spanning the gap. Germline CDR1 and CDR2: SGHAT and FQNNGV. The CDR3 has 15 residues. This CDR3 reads CASSSLIIRPYEQYF. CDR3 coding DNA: TGTGCCAGCAGCTCACTCATAATTCGCCCCTACGAGCAGTACTTC.

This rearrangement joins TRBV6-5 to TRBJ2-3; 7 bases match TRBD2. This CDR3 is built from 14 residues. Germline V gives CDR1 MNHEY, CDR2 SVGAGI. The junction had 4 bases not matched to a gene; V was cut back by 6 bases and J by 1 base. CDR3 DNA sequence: TGTGCCAGCAGCGGACGGGAGGGCACAGATACGCAGTATTTT. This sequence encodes CASSGREGTDTQYF.

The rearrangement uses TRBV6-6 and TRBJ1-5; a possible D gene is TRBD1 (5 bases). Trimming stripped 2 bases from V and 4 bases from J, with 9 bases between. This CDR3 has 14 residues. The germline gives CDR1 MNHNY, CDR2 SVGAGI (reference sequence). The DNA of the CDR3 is TGTGCCAGCAGTTACCCAGGGACTAATCAGCCCCAGCATTTT. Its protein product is CASSYPGTNQPQHF.

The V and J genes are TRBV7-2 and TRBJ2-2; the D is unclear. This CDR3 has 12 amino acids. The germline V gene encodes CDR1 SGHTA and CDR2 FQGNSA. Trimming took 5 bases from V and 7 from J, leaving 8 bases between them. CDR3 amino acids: CASSLKFGELFF. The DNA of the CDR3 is TGTGCCAGCAGCCTTAAGTTCGGGGAGCTGTTTTTT.

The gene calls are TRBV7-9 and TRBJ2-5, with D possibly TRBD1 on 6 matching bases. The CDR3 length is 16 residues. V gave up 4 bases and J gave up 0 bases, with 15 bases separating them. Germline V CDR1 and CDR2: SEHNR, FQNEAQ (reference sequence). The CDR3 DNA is TGTGCCAGCAGCTCCTCCGGGACATCGTACCAAGAGACCCAGTACTTC. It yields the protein CASSSSGTSYQETQYF.

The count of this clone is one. CDR3 nucleotides: TGTGCCAGCAGCTCCTCTAGCGGGATTGCAGAGACCCAGTACTTC. It translates to CASSSSSGIAETQYF. The J gene is TRBJ2-5, the V gene TRBV9, with 9 bases fitting TRBD2. The ends lost 4 bases at V and 4 bases at J; junction bases unmatched: 8. The CDR3 contains 15 residues. Germline loops: CDR1 SGDLS, CDR2 YYNGEE.

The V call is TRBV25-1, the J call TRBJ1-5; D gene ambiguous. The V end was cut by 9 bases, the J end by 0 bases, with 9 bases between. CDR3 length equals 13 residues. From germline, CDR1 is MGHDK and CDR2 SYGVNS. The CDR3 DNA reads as TGTGCCAGAAGTAGGGATAGCAATCAGCCCCAGCATTTT. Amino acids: CARSRDSNQPQHF.

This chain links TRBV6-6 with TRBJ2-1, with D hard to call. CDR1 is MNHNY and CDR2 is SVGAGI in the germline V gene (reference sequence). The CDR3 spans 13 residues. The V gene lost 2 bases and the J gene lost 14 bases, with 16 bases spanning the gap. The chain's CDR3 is CASSYTRSPGEFF. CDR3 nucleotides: TGTGCCAGCAGTTACACCAGATCTCCTGGAGAGTTCTTC.

For the CDR3, the DNA is TGTGCCAGTACCGGGGACAGGTTCGCGGATGGCTACACCTTC. The encoded protein is CASTGDRFADGYTF. The J gene is TRBJ1-2, the V gene TRBV19; 8 bases match TRBD1. Germline V lookup: CDR1 LNHDA, CDR2 SQIVND (reference sequence). Unmatched junction bases numbered 10, after V lost 7 bases and J lost 6 bases. The CDR3 sequence is 14 residues long.

The CDR3 region has the DNA TGTGCCAGCAGCTTACCGAACTCCTACAATGAGCAGTTCTTC. This encodes CASSLPNSYNEQFF. The chain links TRBV7-9 to TRBJ2-1; D unclear. The CDR3 is 14 residues long. CDR1 SEHNR and CDR2 FQNEAQ come from the germline V gene (reference sequence). The V gene lost 2 bases and the J gene lost 0 bases, with 5 bases spanning the gap.

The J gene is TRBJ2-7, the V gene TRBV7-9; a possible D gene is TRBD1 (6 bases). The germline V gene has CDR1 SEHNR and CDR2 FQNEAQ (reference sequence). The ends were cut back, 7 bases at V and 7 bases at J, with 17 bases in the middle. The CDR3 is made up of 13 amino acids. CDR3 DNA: TGTGCCAGCAAGGGGGAGCTTGCTTGGGAGCAGTACTTC. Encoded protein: CASKGELAWEQYF.

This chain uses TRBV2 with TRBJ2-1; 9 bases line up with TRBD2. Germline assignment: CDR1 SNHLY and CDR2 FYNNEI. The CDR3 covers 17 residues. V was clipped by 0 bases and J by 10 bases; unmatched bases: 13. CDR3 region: CASSEASPGLAPGEQFF. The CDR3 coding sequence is TGTGCCAGCAGTGAAGCGTCCCCGGGACTAGCTCCCGGGGAGCAGTTCTTC.

The chain's CDR3 is CSAREDPEQFF. In DNA, the CDR3 is TGCAGTGCTAGAGAGGATCCTGAGCAGTTCTTC. The rearrangement uses TRBV20-1 and TRBJ2-1; D not certain. The CDR3 runs 11 residues. Germline CDR1 and CDR2: DFQATT and SNEGSKA (reference sequence). With 0 bases removed from V and 9 bases from J, the gap between germline ends came to 6 bases.

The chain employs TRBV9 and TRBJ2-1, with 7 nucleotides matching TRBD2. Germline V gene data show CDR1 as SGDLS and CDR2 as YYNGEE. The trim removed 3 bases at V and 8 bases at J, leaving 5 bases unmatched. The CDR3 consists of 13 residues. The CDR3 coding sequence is TGTGCCAGCAGCGCAAGCGGGGCAGATGAGCAGTTCTTC. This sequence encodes CASSASGADEQFF.

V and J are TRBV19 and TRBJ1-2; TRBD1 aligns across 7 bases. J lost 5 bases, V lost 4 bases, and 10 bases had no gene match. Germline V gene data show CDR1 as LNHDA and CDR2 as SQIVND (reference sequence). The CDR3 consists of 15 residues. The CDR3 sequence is CASSSQEAGGYGYTF. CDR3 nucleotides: TGTGCCAGTAGTAGCCAAGAGGCAGGGGGTTATGGCTACACCTTC.

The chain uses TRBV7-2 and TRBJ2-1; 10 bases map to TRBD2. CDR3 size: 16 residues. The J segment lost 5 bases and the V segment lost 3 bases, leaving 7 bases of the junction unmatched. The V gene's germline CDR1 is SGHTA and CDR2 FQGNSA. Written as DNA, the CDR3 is TGTGCCAGCAGCTTGCTATTTAGCGGGAGGCACAATGAGCAGTTCTTC. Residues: CASSLLFSGRHNEQFF.

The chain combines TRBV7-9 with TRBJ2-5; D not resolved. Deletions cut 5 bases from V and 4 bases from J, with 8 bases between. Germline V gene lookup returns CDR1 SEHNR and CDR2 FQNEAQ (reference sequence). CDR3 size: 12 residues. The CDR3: CASSTVGETQYF. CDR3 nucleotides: TGTGCCAGCAGCACAGTCGGAGAGACCCAGTACTTC.

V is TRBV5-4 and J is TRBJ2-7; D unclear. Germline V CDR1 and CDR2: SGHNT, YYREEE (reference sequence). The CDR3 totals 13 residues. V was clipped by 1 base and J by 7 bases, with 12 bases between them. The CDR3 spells CASSLSTLGEQYF. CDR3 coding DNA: TGTGCCAGCAGCTTGAGTACTCTGGGGGAGCAGTACTTC.

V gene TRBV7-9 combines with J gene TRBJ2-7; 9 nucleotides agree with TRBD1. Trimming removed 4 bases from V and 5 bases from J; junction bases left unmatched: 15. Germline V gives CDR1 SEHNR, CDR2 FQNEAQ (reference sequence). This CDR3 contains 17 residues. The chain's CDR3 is CASSSQTTGTGSDEQYF. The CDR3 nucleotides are TGTGCCAGCAGCTCGCAAACGACCGGGACAGGGAGTGACGAGCAGTACTTC.

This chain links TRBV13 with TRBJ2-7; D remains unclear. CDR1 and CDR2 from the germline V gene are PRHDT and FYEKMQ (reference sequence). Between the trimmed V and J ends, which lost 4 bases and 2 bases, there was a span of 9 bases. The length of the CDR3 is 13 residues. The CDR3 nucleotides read TGTGCCAGCAGCTCTGGATCGGCCTACGAGCAGTACTTC. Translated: CASSSGSAYEQYF.

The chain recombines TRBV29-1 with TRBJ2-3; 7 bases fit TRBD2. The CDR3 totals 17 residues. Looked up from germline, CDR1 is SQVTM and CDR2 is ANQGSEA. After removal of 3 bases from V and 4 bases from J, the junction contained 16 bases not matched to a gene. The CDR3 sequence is CSVESLAAWEEADTQYF. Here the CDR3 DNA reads TGCAGCGTTGAGAGTCTAGCGGCCTGGGAGGAGGCAGATACGCAGTATTTT.